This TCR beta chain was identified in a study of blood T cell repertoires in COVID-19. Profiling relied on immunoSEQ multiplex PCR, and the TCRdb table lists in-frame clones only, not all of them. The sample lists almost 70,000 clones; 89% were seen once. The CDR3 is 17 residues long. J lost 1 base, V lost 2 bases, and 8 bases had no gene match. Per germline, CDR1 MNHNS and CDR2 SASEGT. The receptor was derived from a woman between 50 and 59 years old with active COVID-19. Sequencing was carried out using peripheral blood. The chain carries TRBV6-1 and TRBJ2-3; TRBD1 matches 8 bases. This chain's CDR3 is CASSEHYGRGRTDTQYF. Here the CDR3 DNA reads TGTGCCAGCAGTGAACATTACGGCAGGGGGCGCACAGATACGCAGTATTTT.